This T cell receptor beta chain comes out of a study of control samples from healthy donors and cancer patients. The CDR3 sequence is 15 residues long. Trimming shortened V by 6 bases and J by 6 bases, and 21 bases separated the two germline ends. The germline V gene encodes CDR1 MNHEY and CDR2 SMNVEV (reference sequence). Assay used: immunoSEQ multiplex PCR; TCRdb lists only in-frame clones, some missing. The sample includes over 100,000 clones, around nine tenths of them seen just once. The V call is TRBV27, the J call TRBJ2-7, with TRBD1 as a possible D gene (7 bases). The TCR originated in a man aged 45-60 years in good health. Sequencing was carried out using blood. Here the CDR3 DNA reads TGTGCCAGCAGCCCCAGGGGGGCGAGCTTGGTCGAGCAGTACTTC. Translated, it gives CASSPRGASLVEQYF.